These 20 T cell receptor beta chains originate from one sample sequenced in a study of cytomegalovirus exposure and HLA in healthy donors. The PCR had 60 Vbeta and 13 Jbeta primers. The assay was immunoSEQ multiplex PCR, and TCRdb's table has in-frame clones only and misses some. Of roughly 120,000 clones in the sample, roughly 80% were seen once. Sequencing was performed on PBMCs. These receptors all come from a man aged 25-40 years in good health and CMV-seronegative.

This chain joins TRBV4-1 and TRBJ1-5; possibly TRBD1 for D (6 bases). Germline CDR1 MGHRA, CDR2 YSYEKL. This CDR3 has 14 residues. V lost 1 base and J lost 9, with 13 bases in between. As DNA, the CDR3 is TGCGCCAGCAGCCAAGGGACAGCCGTACGGCCCCAGCATTTT. Protein: CASSQGTAVRPQHF.

This clone came up once. The CDR3 DNA reads as TGTGCCACGTACAGGGGGAGCCTTAGCACAGATACGCAGTATTTT. Amino acids: CATYRGSLSTDTQYF. The chain recombines TRBV6-1 with TRBJ2-3; 8 bases align to TRBD1. With V trimmed by 10 bases and J by 0 bases, 9 bases remained unmatched. The germline V gene has CDR1 MNHNS and CDR2 SASEGT. The CDR3 extends over 15 amino acids.

The V call is TRBV4-1, the J call TRBJ2-3, with a possible D match to TRBD1 (6 bases). The CDR3 length is 14 residues. In germline, CDR1 is MGHRA, CDR2 YSYEKL. Trimming pared 4 bases from V and 2 bases from J, leaving 10 bases between. The CDR3 loop reads CASSLRDITDTQYF. CDR3 DNA sequence: TGCGCCAGCAGCCTCCGGGACATCACAGATACGCAGTATTTT.

J is TRBJ2-1 and V is TRBV7-6, with TRBD2 identical over 9 bases. V dropped 3 bases and J dropped 7; count of bases not matched to a gene: 10. Germline-derived CDR1 and CDR2 are SGHVS and FNYEAQ. This CDR3 is built from 16 residues. The chain's CDR3 is CASSLRGRAKWNEQFF. In DNA, the CDR3 is TGTGCCAGCAGCTTGCGCGGGAGGGCCAAATGGAATGAGCAGTTCTTC.

The rearrangement links TRBV11-3 to TRBJ2-7, with 9 bases that match TRBD1. V was clipped by 3 bases and J by 4 bases; unmatched bases: 1. The CDR3 contains 13 residues. Germline V lookup: CDR1 SGHNT, CDR2 YENEEA. DNA for the CDR3: TGTGCCAGCAGCTTCGGGACAGGGTACGAGCAGTACTTC. As protein: CASSFGTGYEQYF.

The gene calls are TRBV11-3 and TRBJ2-2; weak D call: TRBD2 (6 bases). The CDR3 extends over 17 amino acids. The germline CDR1 and CDR2 sequences are SGHNT and YENEEA. Trimming took 1 base from V and 5 from J, leaving 17 bases between them. The CDR3, as DNA: TGTGCCAGCAGCTTAGGGGGCGGGATGGAGTCGACCGGGGAGCTGTTTTTT. Amino acid sequence: CASSLGGGMESTGELFF.

V and J are TRBV5-6 and TRBJ1-2; TRBD1 aligns across 9 bases. CDR3 size: 15 residues. Germline CDR1 and CDR2: SGHDT and YYEEEE. V trimming: 4 bases; J trimming: 8 bases; junction bases outside the gene matches: 12. CDR3 residues: CASSQLAGQGNGYTF. CDR3 sequence (DNA): TGTGCCAGCAGCCAGCTGGCGGGACAGGGTAACGGCTACACCTTC. Full variable domain (remainder filled in from reference TRBV5-6 and TRBJ1-2): DAGVTQSPTHLIKTRGQQVTLRCSPKSGHDTVSWYQQALGQGPQFIFQYYEEEERQRGNFPDRFSGHQFPNYSSELNVNALLLGDSALYLCASSQLAGQGNGYTFGSGTRLTVV.

V is TRBV11-3 and J is TRBJ2-7; TRBD2 is a possible D gene (6 bases). The V gene lost 6 bases and the J gene lost 1 base, with 7 bases spanning the gap. Germline V gives CDR1 SGHNT, CDR2 YENEEA. CDR3 length: 12 residues. The CDR3 bases are TGTGCCAGCAGGGAGGGATCCTACGAGCAGTACTTC. This translates into CASREGSYEQYF. The variable domain in full, with the rest retrieved from reference TRBV11-3 and TRBJ2-7, is EAGVVQSPRYKIIEKKQPVAFWCNPISGHNTLYWYLQNLGQGPELLIRYENEEAVDDSQLPKDRFSAERLKGVDSTLKIQPAELGDSAVYLCASREGSYEQYFGPGTRLTVT.

The table lists this clone with a few counts. The chain uses TRBV4-3 and TRBJ1-2, with 7 bases lining up with TRBD1. Unmatched junction bases numbered 9, after V lost 2 bases and J lost 6 bases. CDR1 is LGHNA and CDR2 is YSLEER in the germline V gene. The CDR3 is 15 residues long. CDR3 bases: TGCGCCAGCAGCCAAACACAGGGGACCTGGGATGGCTACACCTTC. As protein: CASSQTQGTWDGYTF.

This chain joins TRBV19 and TRBJ2-2, with D unresolved. The CDR3 runs 14 residues. CDR1 is LNHDA and CDR2 is SQIVND in the germline V gene (reference sequence). V shed 7 bases and J shed 0 bases, with 9 bases lying between them. The CDR3 here is CASIRASNTGELFF. In DNA, the CDR3 is TGTGCCAGTATCCGAGCCTCGAACACCGGGGAGCTGTTTTTT.

DNA for the CDR3: TGTGCCAGCAGCTTCCTCGTCGGAGAGAACACTGAAGCTTTCTTT. This sequence encodes CASSFLVGENTEAFF. The chain combines TRBV7-2 with TRBJ1-1; D is unresolved. Germline V CDR1 and CDR2: SGHTA, FQGNSA. The V and J ends lost 3 bases and 1 base respectively, with 12 bases between them. CDR3 size: 15 residues.

The chain employs TRBV11-3 and TRBJ2-7; 7 nucleotides line up with TRBD2. Looked up from germline, CDR1 is SGHNT and CDR2 is YENEEA. J was trimmed by 3 bases and V by 1 base; bases with no gene match: 3. This CDR3 comprises 14 residues. The CDR3 bases are TGTGCCAGCAGCTTAGGGGGGGGGATCTACGAGCAGTACTTC. Protein product: CASSLGGGIYEQYF.

The rearrangement uses TRBV2 and TRBJ2-1; D gene ambiguous. Trimming pared 6 bases from V and 5 bases from J, leaving 11 bases between. Germline V gene sequence: CDR1 SNHLY, CDR2 FYNNEI. The CDR3 runs to 13 residues. The CDR3 protein is CASSPRPDNEQFF. CDR3 in DNA: TGTGCCAGCAGCCCTAGACCCGACAATGAGCAGTTCTTC.

This clone has more than one count but fewer than ten. The chain joins TRBV5-4 to TRBJ1-3; D possibly corresponds to TRBD1 (6 bases). This CDR3 is built from 15 residues. Trimming left V 4 bases short and J 0 bases short, with 11 bases between. Germline V gene sequence: CDR1 SGHNT, CDR2 YYREEE (reference sequence). This CDR3 reads CASSQQGSSGNTIYF. The CDR3 DNA reads TGTGCCAGCAGCCAACAGGGTAGCTCTGGAAACACCATATATTTT. Full variable domain (missing parts from reference TRBV5-4 and TRBJ1-3): ETGVTQSPTHLIKTRGQQVTLRCSSQSGHNTVSWYQQALGQGPQFIFQYYREEENGRGNFPPRFSGLQFPNYSSELNVNALELDDSALYLCASSQQGSSGNTIYFGEGSWLTVV.

On this clone itself: At one boundary the junction diverges from the germline segment, which might be a read error. V and J are TRBV7-9 and TRBJ1-5; D is unclear. The CDR3 totals 15 residues. Germline CDR1 reads SEHNR; CDR2 reads FQNEAQ (reference sequence). The CDR3 coding sequence is TGTGCCAGCAGCTTGGACGGGAGGAGCAATCAGCCCCAGAATTTT. It yields the protein CASSLDGRSNQPQNF. Full variable domain (rest looked up from reference TRBV7-9 and TRBJ1-5): DTGVSQNPRHKITKRGQNVTFRCDPISEHNRLYWYRQTLGQGPEFLTYFQNEAQLEKSRLLSDRFSAERPKGSFSTLEIQRTEQGDSAMYLCASSLDGRSNQPQNFGDGTRLSIL.

DNA for the CDR3: TGTGCCAGCAAAGGGGATTTGAGCAATCAGCCCCAGCATTTT. This gives the protein CASKGDLSNQPQHF. The chain uses TRBV28 and TRBJ1-5; perhaps TRBD1 as D (5 bases). The CDR3 has 14 amino acids. Between the trimmed V and J ends, which lost 7 bases and 1 base, there was a span of 11 bases. Germline loops: CDR1 MDHEN, CDR2 SYDVKM. Based on the CDR3 plus reference TRBV28 and TRBJ1-5, the full variable domain is DVKVTQSSRYLVKRTGEKVFLECVQDMDHENMFWYRQDPGLGLRLIYFSYDVKMKEKGDIPEGYSVSREKKERFSLILESASTNQTSMYLCASKGDLSNQPQHFGDGTRLSIL.

The rearrangement joins TRBV28 to TRBJ2-4; no firm D call. The CDR3 is 16 amino acids. Trimming cost V 5 bases and J 0 bases, with 14 bases left between them. Germline V gives CDR1 MDHEN, CDR2 SYDVKM. The CDR3 region has the DNA TGTGCCAGCAGTACCCGATCTACAGTAGCCAAAAACATTCAGTACTTC. It is translated as CASSTRSTVAKNIQYF.

The gene calls are TRBV6-1 and TRBJ2-3; 10 bases line up with TRBD1. With 5 bases clipped from V and 2 bases from J, the junction kept 4 bases outside the gene matches. From germline, CDR1 is MNHNS and CDR2 SASEGT. There are 15 residues in the CDR3. The CDR3 DNA is TGTGCCAGCAGTCGGACAGGGGGGTTCACAGATACGCAGTATTTT. Translated: CASSRTGGFTDTQYF.

V and J are TRBV29-1 and TRBJ2-7; 7 bases line up with TRBD2. Germline lookup yields CDR1 SQVTM and CDR2 ANQGSEA. The CDR3 loop spans 12 amino acids. Trimming took 4 bases from V and 0 from J; bases not matched to a gene: 0. The CDR3 nucleotides read TGCAGCGTTGGGGACTACTCCTACGAGCAGTACTTC. The encoded protein is CSVGDYSYEQYF.

The J gene is TRBJ1-4, the V gene TRBV28, with TRBD1 matching over 11 bases. Per germline, CDR1 MDHEN and CDR2 SYDVKM. V lost 2 bases and J lost 4; bases outside the gene matches: 6. This CDR3 region has 17 residues. The DNA of the CDR3 is TGTGCCAGCAGTTTAGGTCCGGGACAGGGGGTTAATGAAAAACTGTTTTTT. Translation: CASSLGPGQGVNEKLFF.